The rows below give T cell receptor beta chains drawn from one sample of a study of cytomegalovirus exposure and HLA in healthy donors. TCRdb keeps only in-frame clones here, not all; method: immunoSEQ multiplex PCR. In the table there are 150,000 to 250,000 clones, approximately 83% of which are singletons. The sample comprised PBMCs. The source is a boy aged 2-15 years in good health and CMV-seronegative. Each CDR3 is given with its conserved first and last residue. The D gene is left open where the match is weak. The size field is filled for only some rows; it gives once, few, many or a size class.

cdr3_nt	cdr3_aa	clone_size	d_call	v_call	j_call
TGTGCCAGCAGCATCGGGACTAGCGGGGGTCATCAAGAGACCCAGTACTTC	CASSIGTSGGHQETQYF	-	TRBD2	TRBV9	TRBJ2-5
TGTGCCAGCAGCTCGACGGAGGTATCCTACGAGCAGTACTTC	CASSSTEVSYEQYF	once	-	TRBV7-8	TRBJ2-7
TGTGCCAGTGGTCCTCCGGTGGGAGGGTTTGTTGGGGCCAACGTCCTGACTTTC	CASGPPVGGFVGANVLTF	once	TRBD2	TRBV19	TRBJ2-6
TGTGCCAGCAGGCTACAGGGGGATCAGCCCCAGCATTTT	CASRLQGDQPQHF	few	TRBD1	TRBV6-6	TRBJ1-5
TGTGTCAGCAGCTGGGGGGGTGAAGAGACCCAGTACTTC	CVSSWGGEETQYF	-	TRBD2	TRBV7-9	TRBJ2-5
TGTGCCAGCAGGATACAGGGTGGTACCAATCAGCCCCAGCATTTT	CASRIQGGTNQPQHF	-	-	TRBV6-1	TRBJ1-5
TGTGCCAGCAGCCCCCTAGCGGGGGGACAGTCCTACAATGAGCAGTTCTTC	CASSPLAGGQSYNEQFF	-	TRBD2	TRBV7-3	TRBJ2-1
TGTGCCAGCAGCTCAAACCCGGGAGTCTCCTACGAGCAGTACTTC	CASSSNPGVSYEQYF	few	-	TRBV7-2	TRBJ2-7
TGTGCCAGTAGTATCTGGCCGGGTAGGGGTGAGACCCAGTACTTC	CASSIWPGRGETQYF	-	-	TRBV19	TRBJ2-5
TGTGCCAGCAGCCGAGAGGGGAGAGTCCCCCAGCATTTT	CASSREGRVPQHF	-	-	TRBV4-2	TRBJ1-5
TGTGCCAGCAGCGCCCAAGCAGGCCCAGATACGCAGTATTTT	CASSAQAGPDTQYF	-	-	TRBV9	TRBJ2-3
TGTGCCAGCAGCCAAGATGCGGGACTCCCCCCTAGGGATACGCAGTATTTT	CASSQDAGLPPRDTQYF	-	-	TRBV4-2	TRBJ2-3
TGTGCCAGCAGCGTAGGTACAGGGTCGCCCACAGATACGCAGTATTTT	CASSVGTGSPTDTQYF	once	-	TRBV9	TRBJ2-3
TGCGCCAGCAGCCTCGACAGGGGCACGAGCTCTGGGGCCAACGTCCTGACTTTC	CASSLDRGTSSGANVLTF	-	TRBD1	TRBV4-3	TRBJ2-6
TGTGCCAGCAGCCCAGACTTTGGCTATGGCTACACCTTC	CASSPDFGYGYTF	-	-	TRBV9	TRBJ1-2
TGCGCCAGCAGCCCGAGAGCGGGGGGCACAGATACGCAGTATTTT	CASSPRAGGTDTQYF	-	TRBD2	TRBV4-1	TRBJ2-3
TGTGCCAGCGGCTGGACAGGGGGTGGATACGAGCAGTACTTC	CASGWTGGGYEQYF	-	TRBD1	TRBV27	TRBJ2-7
TGTGCCAGCAGCTTGGGGGGGGACTATGGCTACACCTTC	CASSLGGDYGYTF	-	-	TRBV7-6	TRBJ1-2
TGTGCCAGCAGCTTTGGAGGGGAGAATCAGCCCCAGCATTTT	CASSFGGENQPQHF	once	-	TRBV7-6	TRBJ1-5
TGCGCCAGCAGCCCTAGCGGGGTCACAGATACGCAGTATTTT	CASSPSGVTDTQYF	-	TRBD2	TRBV4-3	TRBJ2-3
TGTGCCAGCAGTTTCACAGGGGCTAGCACAGATACGCAGTATTTT	CASSFTGASTDTQYF	-	TRBD1	TRBV28	TRBJ2-3
TGTGCCGTAGCGGGATACAATGAGCAGTTCTTC	CAVAGYNEQFF	-	TRBD2	TRBV10-3	TRBJ2-1
TGTGCCAGCAGACCGATTACTACGAACACTGAAGCTTTCTTT	CASRPITTNTEAFF	-	-	TRBV6-5	TRBJ1-1
TGTGCCAGCAGCTTTGGTAGTTTCGGGGAGCTGTTTTTT	CASSFGSFGELFF	-	-	TRBV7-3	TRBJ2-2
TGTGCCAGCAGCTTAGGAGTAGGGGACTATGGCTACACCTTC	CASSLGVGDYGYTF	-	-	TRBV7-2	TRBJ1-2
TGTGCCAGCAGCCCGACTTCTAGCACAGATACGCAGTATTTT	CASSPTSSTDTQYF	-	-	TRBV7-9	TRBJ2-3
TGTGCCAGCAGCCCCCGACCGGGACAGGGGGATGCTGAGCAGTTCTTC	CASSPRPGQGDAEQFF	-	TRBD1	TRBV7-6	TRBJ2-1
TGTGCCAGTACCACTCGAGCTTATCAGCCCCAGCATTTT	CASTTRAYQPQHF	-	-	TRBV19	TRBJ1-5
TGTGCCAGCAGCTCTTGGGGGGGCCAAGAGACCCAGTACTTC	CASSSWGGQETQYF	-	TRBD2	TRBV7-2	TRBJ2-5
TGTGCCAGCAGACAAGGGGGGGCGACTAATGAAAAACTGTTTTTT	CASRQGGATNEKLFF	-	-	TRBV7-2	TRBJ1-4
TGTGCCAGCAGCTTTTACAGGGGCCAAAACATTCAGTACTTC	CASSFYRGQNIQYF	-	TRBD1	TRBV7-2	TRBJ2-4
TGCGCCAGCAGCTCCGTGATAGACAATGAGCTGTTCTTC	CASSSVIDNELFF	-	-	TRBV5-1	TRBJ2-1
TGTGCCAGCAGTCGGTCCTACGAGCAGTACTTC	CASSRSYEQYF	-	-	TRBV27	TRBJ2-7